Listed below are T cell receptor beta chains from one sample, sequenced in a study of regulatory T cells in long-lasting Graves disease. TCRdb redid the calling of the multiplex PCR reads with MiXCR, one entry per CDR3 protein. The table has 350,000 to 500,000 distinct CDR3 sequences, over 15% seen once; the top ten hold 20% to 25%. This sample also belongs to another study, concerning T cells in Graves' hyperthyroidism and ophthalmopathy.

The sample was peripheral blood mononuclear cells (PBMCs), taken at new diagnosis, from a patient treated with antithyroid drugs. The receptors were sampled from a woman under 30 with Graves disease. Each CDR3 is given with its conserved first and last residue. A D gene is named only where the DNA matches it firmly. Rows give clone size only sometimes, using once, few, many, or a class for an expanded clone.

j_call clone_size v_call d_call cdr3_aa cdr3_nt
TRBJ2-3 many TRBV2 - CAIKTTRTVTDTQYF TGTGCCATCAAGACTACCAGGACAGTCACAGATACGCAGTATTTT
TRBJ1-5 - TRBV19 TRBD1 CASSILPGGDQPQHF TGTGCCAGTAGTATCCTGCCAGGGGGGGATCAGCCCCAGCATTTT
TRBJ2-7 - TRBV27 - CASSDPHGGGRYEQYF TGTGCCAGCAGTGACCCTCATGGTGGAGGGAGGTACGAGCAGTACTTC
TRBJ1-4 many TRBV20-1 - CSATGNEKLFF TGCAGTGCTACAGGGAATGAAAAACTGTTTTTT
TRBJ2-3 - TRBV6-1 - CASRLTGLTDTQYF TGTGCCAGCAGGCTCACAGGACTCACAGATACGCAGTATTTT
TRBJ2-7 few TRBV28 - CASSLEGSPYEQYF TGTGCCAGCAGTTTGGAGGGTAGTCCCTACGAGCAGTACTTC
TRBJ1-5 - TRBV5-1 TRBD1 CASSPGQGFSNQPQHF TGCGCCAGCAGCCCCGGACAGGGATTTAGCAATCAGCCCCAGCATTTT
TRBJ2-1 few TRBV27 TRBD2 CASREWTSGSFGEQFF TGTGCCAGCAGAGAATGGACTAGCGGGAGTTTCGGTGAGCAGTTCTTC
TRBJ2-2 - TRBV19 TRBD2 CASSATGLGLFGTGELFF TGTGCCAGTAGTGCGACGGGACTAGGCTTATTCGGGACCGGGGAGCTGTTTTTT
TRBJ1-3 few TRBV7-6 - CASSPKDSYSGNTIYF TGTGCCAGCAGCCCAAAGGACAGTTACTCTGGAAACACCATATATTTT
TRBJ1-6 - TRBV6-5 TRBD1 CASSWDSPSPLHF TGTGCCAGCAGTTGGGACAGTCCCTCACCCCTCCACTTT
TRBJ2-6 many TRBV29-1 - CSVESGAGANVLTF TGCAGCGTTGAAAGTGGGGCTGGGGCCAACGTCCTGACTTTC
TRBJ1-5 many TRBV7-9 TRBD1 CASSLGGGGNQPQHF TGTGCCAGCAGTTTGGGAGGGGGCGGCAATCAGCCCCAGCATTTT
TRBJ2-1 - TRBV7-2 TRBD1 CASSLISPATGPRSEQFF TGTGCCAGCAGCTTAATTTCGCCTGCGACAGGGCCCCGGTCTGAGCAGTTCTTC
TRBJ2-5 few TRBV5-1 - CASSPDGRGAKETQYF TGCGCCAGCAGCCCCGATGGTCGTGGGGCTAAAGAGACCCAGTACTTC
TRBJ1-5 - TRBV20-1 - CSARVRNEQPQHF TGCAGTGCTAGAGTCAGAAACGAGCAGCCCCAGCATTTT
TRBJ2-4 few TRBV28 TRBD2 CASSLFGLAGGTLAKNIQYF TGTGCCAGCAGTTTATTCGGGCTAGCGGGAGGGACGTTAGCCAAAAACATTCAGTACTTC
TRBJ2-7 - TRBV6-5 TRBD1 CASSYSPGQNTYEQYF TGTGCCAGCAGTTACTCACCGGGACAGAACACCTACGAGCAGTACTTC
TRBJ2-1 - TRBV28 TRBD2 CASSLYGRGAGGLGNEQFF TGTGCCAGCAGTTTATACGGACGAGGGGCGGGAGGCCTTGGCAATGAGCAGTTCTTC
TRBJ2-7 many TRBV28 TRBD2 CASRGSSGSGYEQYF TGTGCCAGCAGGGGCTCTAGCGGGAGCGGCTACGAGCAGTACTTC
TRBJ2-1 - TRBV7-9 - CASNTDWTASYNEQFF TGTGCCAGCAACACAGACTGGACAGCCTCCTACAATGAGCAGTTCTTC
TRBJ2-4 many TRBV28 TRBD1 CASSRDRFLAKNIQYF TGTGCCAGCAGTAGGGACAGATTCCTAGCCAAAAACATTCAGTACTTC
TRBJ2-1 - TRBV7-2 - CASSLHRSGEQFF TGTGCCAGCAGCTTACATAGGAGCGGCGAGCAGTTCTTC
TRBJ2-1 few TRBV5-1 TRBD2 CASSLGLAVNNEQFF TGCGCCAGCAGCTTGGGACTAGCGGTAAACAATGAGCAGTTCTTC
TRBJ1-1 few TRBV10-3 - CAISKAGTNTEAFF TGTGCCATCTCAAAAGCGGGGACGAACACTGAAGCTTTCTTT
TRBJ2-7 - TRBV7-9 - CASSFRDTSYEQYF TGTGCCAGCAGCTTCCGGGACACCTCCTACGAGCAGTACTTC
TRBJ1-1 - TRBV20-1 - CSARGQSGVNTVAFF TGCAGTGCTAGAGGACAGTCAGGGGTGAACACTGTAGCTTTCTTT
TRBJ2-5 few TRBV20-1 - CSASRPSGGTQYF TGCAGTGCTAGTCGCCCCTCTGGCGGGACCCAGTACTTC
TRBJ2-3 many TRBV7-2 TRBD1 CAEDRDTDTQYF TGTGCAGAGGACAGGGACACAGATACGCAGTATTTT
TRBJ1-2 - TRBV6-1 - CASSDGSGYTF TGTGCCAGCAGTGATGGGAGTGGCTACACCTTC
TRBJ2-7 few TRBV4-1 TRBD1 CASSQGYIREGAPYEQYF TGCGCCAGCAGCCAAGGCTACATTCGCGAGGGGGCACCCTACGAGCAGTACTTC
TRBJ2-3 few TRBV6-1 - CASTQISTDTQYF TGTGCCAGCACCCAAATTAGCACAGATACGCAGTATTTT
TRBJ2-3 many TRBV7-2 - CASSPRWADTQYF TGTGCCAGCAGCCCCCGGTGGGCAGATACGCAGTATTTT
TRBJ1-6 - TRBV12-3/TRBV12-4 - CASSFPRGEGSYNSPLHF TGTGCCAGCAGTTTCCCCAGGGGAGAGGGCTCCTATAATTCACCCCTCCACTTT
TRBJ2-2 many TRBV11-3 - CASSLVPRTGELFF TGTGCCAGCAGCTTAGTTCCGAGGACCGGGGAGCTGTTTTTT
TRBJ2-7 many TRBV29-1 - CSVSLGDYEQYF TGCAGCGTCTCACTCGGGGACTACGAGCAGTACTTC
TRBJ1-1 - TRBV5-1 - CASSLANLNTEAFF TGCGCCAGCAGCTTGGCCAATTTGAACACTGAAGCTTTCTTT
TRBJ1-5 few TRBV20-1 - CSASQRGGNSNQPQHF TGCAGTGCTAGCCAAAGAGGTGGGAATAGCAATCAGCCCCAGCATTTT
TRBJ2-1 - TRBV4-3 - CASSQELVVDEQFF TGCGCCAGCAGCCAAGAACTAGTGGTCGATGAGCAGTTCTTC
TRBJ2-2 few TRBV7-2 TRBD1 CASSMPGGSGELFF TGTGCCAGCAGCATGCCAGGGGGTTCCGGGGAGCTGTTTTTT
TRBJ1-2 - TRBV9 - CASSVEGRAGGYTF TGTGCCAGCAGCGTAGAGGGAAGGGCTGGAGGCTACACCTTC
TRBJ1-1 few TRBV19 - CASSKGRVGTEAFF TGTGCCAGTAGTAAGGGCAGGGTCGGGACTGAAGCTTTCTTT
TRBJ2-7 many TRBV11-2 - CASSLEGGISYEQYF TGTGCCAGCAGCTTAGAAGGTGGGATCTCCTACGAGCAGTACTTC
TRBJ2-3 - TRBV9 - CASSEGQAIDTQYF TGTGCCAGCAGCGAGGGTCAAGCGATAGATACGCAGTATTTT
TRBJ2-3 many TRBV7-3 - CASSLGVGGSHDTQYF TGTGCCAGCAGCTTAGGGGTAGGCGGATCTCACGATACGCAGTATTTT
TRBJ1-2 - TRBV9 TRBD1 CASSDFDRAGYGYTF TGTGCCAGCAGCGACTTCGACAGGGCAGGCTATGGCTACACCTTC
TRBJ2-1 many TRBV12-3/TRBV12-4 - CASSRSDEQFF TGTGCCAGCAGTAGGAGCGATGAGCAGTTCTTC
TRBJ1-4 - TRBV29-1 - CSATGRGNEKLFF TGCAGCGCCACAGGGAGGGGAAATGAAAAACTGTTTTTT
TRBJ2-5 - TRBV7-2 - CASSSSGPAQETQYF TGTGCCAGCAGCTCGTCAGGGCCGGCACAAGAGACCCAGTACTTC
TRBJ1-5 few TRBV2 - CASRDSGYSNQPQHF TGTGCCAGCAGGGACAGTGGGTATAGCAATCAGCCCCAGCATTTT
TRBJ1-6 - TRBV7-8 - CASSLVLGQNNSPLHF TGTGCCAGCAGCTTAGTGCTAGGACAGAATAATTCACCCCTCCACTTT
TRBJ2-3 - TRBV9 - CASSPRGGTDTQYF TGTGCCAGCAGCCCGAGAGGAGGAACAGATACGCAGTATTTT
TRBJ1-6 - TRBV20-1 - CSARQASSYNSPLHF TGCAGTGCTCGACAGGCCAGCTCCTATAATTCACCCCTCCACTTT
TRBJ2-7 many TRBV18 - CASSPTERSSYEQYF TGTGCCAGCTCGCCGACAGAAAGGAGCTCCTACGAGCAGTACTTC
TRBJ1-4 few TRBV18 TRBD1 CASSLGQGRDEKLFF TGTGCCAGCTCACTGGGACAGGGACGGGATGAAAAACTGTTTTTT